The clone carrying this TCR beta chain was seen repeatedly, ten times or more. The target antigen is unknown. RNA transcripts provided the template for amplifying TCR beta CDR3 regions. Amplification began with first-round RT-PCR using HTBI primers, then second-round multiplex PCR was performed. Via MiXCR, TCRdb re-called the multiplex PCR reads, giving one row per CDR3 protein. In the table there are nearly 400,000 distinct CDR3 sequences, about 18% of which are singletons. Germline assignment: CDR1 KGHDR and CDR2 SFDVKD. This CDR3 spans 15 amino acids. The V gene end was trimmed by 4 bases and the J gene end by 3 bases; junction bases not matched to a gene: 5. This sample stems from a study of Graves' ophthalmopathy and Graves' hyperthyroidism. About the research overall: The blood sample was drawn at first diagnosis and before any treatment.

Points from the study as a whole: In separating ophthalmopathy from stable hyperthyroidism, a 13-signature model achieved nearly 90% sensitivity and 81.08% specificity.

Under 3 months in duration, the ophthalmopathy in affected donors had moderate-to-severe activity, CAS ≥3 and NOSPECS ≥4. Establishment of the diagnosis relied upon clinical symptoms, serum thyroxine, TRAb, thyroid ultrasound and orbital computed tomography. The receptor comes from a woman aged 18-29 years with Graves' ophthalmopathy. Material: peripheral blood. This chain joins TRBV24-1 and TRBJ2-7; 10 nucleotides match TRBD1. The CDR3 DNA reads as TGTGCCACCAGTGACCCGACAGGGGGCTTCTACGAGCAGTACTTC. This sequence encodes CATSDPTGGFYEQYF.